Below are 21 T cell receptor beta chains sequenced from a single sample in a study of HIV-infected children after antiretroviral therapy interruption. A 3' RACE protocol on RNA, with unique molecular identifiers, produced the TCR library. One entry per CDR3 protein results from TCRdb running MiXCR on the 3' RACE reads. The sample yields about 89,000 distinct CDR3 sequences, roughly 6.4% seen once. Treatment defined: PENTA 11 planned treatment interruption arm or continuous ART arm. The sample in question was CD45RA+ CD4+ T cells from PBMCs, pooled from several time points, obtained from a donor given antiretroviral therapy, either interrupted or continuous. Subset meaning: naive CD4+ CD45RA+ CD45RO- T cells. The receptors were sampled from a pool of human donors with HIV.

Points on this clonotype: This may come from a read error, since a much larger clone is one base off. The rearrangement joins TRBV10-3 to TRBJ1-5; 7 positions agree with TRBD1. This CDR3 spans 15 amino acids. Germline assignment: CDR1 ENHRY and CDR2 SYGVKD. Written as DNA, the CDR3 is TGTGCCACCAGTTTGGAGGGACAGTTCAATCAGCCCCAGCATTTT. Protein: CATSLEGQFNQPQHF.

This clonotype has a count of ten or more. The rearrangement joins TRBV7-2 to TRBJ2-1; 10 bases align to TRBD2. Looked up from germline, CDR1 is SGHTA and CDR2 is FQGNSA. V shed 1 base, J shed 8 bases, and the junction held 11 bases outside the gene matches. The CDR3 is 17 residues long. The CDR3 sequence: CASSLVAPSGGRDEQFF. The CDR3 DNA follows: TGTGCCAGCAGCTTAGTCGCACCTAGCGGGGGTCGGGATGAGCAGTTCTTC.

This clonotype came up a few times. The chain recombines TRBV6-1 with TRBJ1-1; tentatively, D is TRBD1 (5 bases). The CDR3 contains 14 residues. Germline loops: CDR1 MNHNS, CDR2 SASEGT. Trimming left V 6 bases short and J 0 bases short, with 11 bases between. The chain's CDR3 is CASSVGTVNTEAFF. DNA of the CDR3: TGTGCCAGCAGCGTCGGGACGGTGAACACTGAAGCTTTCTTT.

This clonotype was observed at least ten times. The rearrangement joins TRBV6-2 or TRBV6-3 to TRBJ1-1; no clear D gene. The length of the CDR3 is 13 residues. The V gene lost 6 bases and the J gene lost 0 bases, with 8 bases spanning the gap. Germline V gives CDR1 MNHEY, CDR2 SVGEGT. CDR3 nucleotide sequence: TGTGCCAGCAGGCGTTACATGAACACTGAAGCTTTCTTT. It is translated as CASRRYMNTEAFF.

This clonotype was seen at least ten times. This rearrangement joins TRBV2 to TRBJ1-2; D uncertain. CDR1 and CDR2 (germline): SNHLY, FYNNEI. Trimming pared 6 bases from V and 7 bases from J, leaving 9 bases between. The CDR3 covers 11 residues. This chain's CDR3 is CASRSEGGYTF. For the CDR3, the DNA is TGTGCCAGCAGGAGTGAGGGTGGCTACACCTTC.

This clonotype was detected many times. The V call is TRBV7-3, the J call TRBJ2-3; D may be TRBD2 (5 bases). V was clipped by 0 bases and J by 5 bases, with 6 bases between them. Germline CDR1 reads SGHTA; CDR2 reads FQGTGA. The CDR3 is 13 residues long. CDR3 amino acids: CASSLTGVDTQYF. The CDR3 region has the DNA TGTGCCAGCAGCTTAACCGGGGTAGATACGCAGTATTTT.

The CDR3 loop reads CASSPSSGGRGAKNIQYF. CDR3 DNA sequence: TGTGCCAGCTCACCTTCCTCGGGGGGCCGGGGAGCCAAAAACATTCAGTACTTC. The chain carries TRBV18 and TRBJ2-4, with a possible D match to TRBD2 (7 bases). The germline CDR1 and CDR2 sequences are KGHSH and LQKENI. V was trimmed by 3 bases and J by 0 bases, leaving 18 bases between them. This CDR3 has 18 amino acids.

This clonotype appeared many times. DNA of the CDR3: TGTGCCAGCAGCTCGGCCAGACCCTCTGGGGCCAACGTCCTGACTTTC. Protein: CASSSARPSGANVLTF. The chain combines TRBV12-3 or TRBV12-4 with TRBJ2-6; the D is unclear. With 6 bases removed from V and 0 bases from J, the gap between germline ends came to 12 bases. This CDR3 region has 16 residues.

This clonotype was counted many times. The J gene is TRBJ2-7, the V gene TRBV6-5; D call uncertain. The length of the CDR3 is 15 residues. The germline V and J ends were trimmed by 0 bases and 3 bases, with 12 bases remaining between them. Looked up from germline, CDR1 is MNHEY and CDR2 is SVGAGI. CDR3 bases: TGTGCCAGCAGTTACTCGTCAGGTGGGCGCTACGAGCAGTACTTC. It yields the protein CASSYSSGGRYEQYF.

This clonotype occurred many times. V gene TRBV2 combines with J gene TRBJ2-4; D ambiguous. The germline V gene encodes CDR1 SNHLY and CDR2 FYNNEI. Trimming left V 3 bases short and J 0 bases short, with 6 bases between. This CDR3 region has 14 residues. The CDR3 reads CASSESVAKNIQYF. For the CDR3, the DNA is TGTGCCAGCAGTGAGTCCGTAGCCAAAAACATTCAGTACTTC. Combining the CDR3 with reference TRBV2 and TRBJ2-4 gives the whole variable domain EPEVTQTPSHQVTQMGQEVILRCVPISNHLYFYWYRQILGQKVEFLVSFYNNEISEKSEIFDDQFSVERPDGSNFTLKIRSTKLEDSAMYFCASSESVAKNIQYFGAGTRLSVL.

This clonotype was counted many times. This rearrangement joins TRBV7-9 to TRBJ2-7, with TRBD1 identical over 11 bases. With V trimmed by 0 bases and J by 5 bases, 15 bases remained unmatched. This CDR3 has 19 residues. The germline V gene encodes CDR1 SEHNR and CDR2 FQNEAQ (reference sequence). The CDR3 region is CASSLAQGPWTGGFHEQYF. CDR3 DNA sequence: TGTGCCAGCAGCTTAGCCCAAGGTCCCTGGACAGGGGGCTTCCACGAGCAGTACTTC.

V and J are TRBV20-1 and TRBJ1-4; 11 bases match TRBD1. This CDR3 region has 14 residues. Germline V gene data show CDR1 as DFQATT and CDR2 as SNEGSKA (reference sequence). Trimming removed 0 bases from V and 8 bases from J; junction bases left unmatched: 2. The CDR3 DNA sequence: TGCAGTGCTAGAGAGGGGACAGGGGGGGAAAAACTGTTTTTT. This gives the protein CSAREGTGGEKLFF.

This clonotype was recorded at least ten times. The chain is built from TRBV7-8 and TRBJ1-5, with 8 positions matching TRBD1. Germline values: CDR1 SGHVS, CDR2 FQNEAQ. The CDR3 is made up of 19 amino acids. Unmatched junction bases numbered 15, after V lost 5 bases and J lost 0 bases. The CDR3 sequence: CASSGVDRGYFGSNQPQHF. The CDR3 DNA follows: TGTGCCAGCAGCGGAGTCGACAGGGGATATTTCGGTAGCAATCAGCCCCAGCATTTT. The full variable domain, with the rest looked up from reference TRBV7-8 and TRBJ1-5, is GAGVSQSPRYKVAKRGQDVALRCDPISGHVSLFWYQQALGQGPEFLTYFQNEAQLDKSGLPSDRFFAERPEGSVSTLKIQRTQQEDSAVYLCASSGVDRGYFGSNQPQHFGDGTRLSIL.

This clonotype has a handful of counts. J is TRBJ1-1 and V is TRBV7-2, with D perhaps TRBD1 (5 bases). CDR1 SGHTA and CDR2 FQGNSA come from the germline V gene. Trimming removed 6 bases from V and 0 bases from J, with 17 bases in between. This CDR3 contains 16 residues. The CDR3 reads CASRGVGGPMNTEAFF. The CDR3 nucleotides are TGTGCCAGCAGGGGGGTGGGCGGCCCTATGAACACTGAAGCTTTCTTT.

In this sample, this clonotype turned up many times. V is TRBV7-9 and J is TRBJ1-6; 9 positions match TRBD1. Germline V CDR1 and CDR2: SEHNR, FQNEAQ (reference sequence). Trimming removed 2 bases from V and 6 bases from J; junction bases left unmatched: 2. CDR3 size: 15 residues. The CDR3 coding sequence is TGTGCCAGCAGCTTATCGGGACAGGGTAATTCACCCCTCCACTTT. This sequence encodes CASSLSGQGNSPLHF. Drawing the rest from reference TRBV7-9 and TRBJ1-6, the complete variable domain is DTGVSQNPRHKITKRGQNVTFRCDPISEHNRLYWYRQTLGQGPEFLTYFQNEAQLEKSRLLSDRFSAERPKGSFSTLEIQRTEQGDSAMYLCASSLSGQGNSPLHFGNGTRLTVT.

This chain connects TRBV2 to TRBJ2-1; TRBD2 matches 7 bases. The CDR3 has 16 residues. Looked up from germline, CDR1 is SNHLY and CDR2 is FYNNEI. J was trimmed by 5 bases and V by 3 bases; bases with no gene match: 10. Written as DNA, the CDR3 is TGTGCCAGCAGTGAGAGTAGGGGAGGGAGGCACAATGAGCAGTTCTTC. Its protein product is CASSESRGGRHNEQFF.

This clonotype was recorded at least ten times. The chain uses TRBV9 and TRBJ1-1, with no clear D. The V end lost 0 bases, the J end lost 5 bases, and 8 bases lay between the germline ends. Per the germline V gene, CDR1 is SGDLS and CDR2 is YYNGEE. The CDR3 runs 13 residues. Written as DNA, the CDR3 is TGTGCCAGCAGCGTAGAGCCCTTTACTGAAGCTTTCTTT. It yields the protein CASSVEPFTEAFF.

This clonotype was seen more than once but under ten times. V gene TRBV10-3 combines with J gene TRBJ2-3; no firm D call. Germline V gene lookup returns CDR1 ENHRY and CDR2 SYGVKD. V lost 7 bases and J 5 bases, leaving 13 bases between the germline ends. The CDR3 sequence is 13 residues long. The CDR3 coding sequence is TGTGCCATCACCCCCGGAAGTAGAGATACGCAGTATTTT. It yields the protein CAITPGSRDTQYF.

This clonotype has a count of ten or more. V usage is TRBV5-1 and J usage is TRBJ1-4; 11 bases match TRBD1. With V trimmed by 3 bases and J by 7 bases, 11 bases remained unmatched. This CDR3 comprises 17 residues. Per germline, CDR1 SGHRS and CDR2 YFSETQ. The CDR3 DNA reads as TGCGCCAGCAGCTGGCGTATCGGACAGGGGGCAACTGAAAAACTGTTTTTT. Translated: CASSWRIGQGATEKLFF.

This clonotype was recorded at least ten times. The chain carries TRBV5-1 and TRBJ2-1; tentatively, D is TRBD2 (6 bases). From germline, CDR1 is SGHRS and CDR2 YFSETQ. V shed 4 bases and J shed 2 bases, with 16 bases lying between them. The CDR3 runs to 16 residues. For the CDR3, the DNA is TGCGCCAGCAGCCCGGAGCCGGGAGCCGCCTACAATGAGCAGTTCTTC. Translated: CASSPEPGAAYNEQFF. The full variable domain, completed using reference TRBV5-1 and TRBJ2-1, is KAGVTQTPRYLIKTRGQQVTLSCSPISGHRSVSWYQQTPGQGLQFLFEYFSETQRNKGNFPGRFSGRQFSNSRSEMNVSTLELGDSALYLCASSPEPGAAYNEQFFGPGTRLTVL.

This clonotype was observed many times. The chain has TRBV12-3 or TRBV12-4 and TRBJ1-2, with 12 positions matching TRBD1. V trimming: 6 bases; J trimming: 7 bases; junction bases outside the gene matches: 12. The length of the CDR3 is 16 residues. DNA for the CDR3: TGTGCCAGCAGCACGACCGCGGGACAGGGGGCTGGTGGCTACACCTTC. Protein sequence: CASSTTAGQGAGGYTF.